These 12 T cell receptor beta chains were all obtained from the same sample, sequenced in a study of T cells in Graves' hyperthyroidism and ophthalmopathy (dated by TCRdb to the late 2010s). Receptor libraries were prepared by multiplex PCR. Sequencing used an Illumina HiSeq 2000. The TCR beta CDR3 regions were amplified from RNA transcripts. For the first round of RT-PCR on the TCR CDR3, the HTBI primer set was used together with the Qiagen OneStep RT-PCR kit. Starting from the raw public reads, TCRdb applied fastp trimming at Q25, assembled clones with MiXCR and retained in-frame beta chains. Each entry is one CDR3 protein sequence, shown with its most common DNA and genes. The sample table contains about 510,000 distinct CDR3 sequences; only one count was recorded for approximately 49% of them. About 45% of the sample comes from the top ten. The sequencing input was peripheral blood or thyroid tissue (not recorded which). The receptors come from an adult woman with Graves' disease, either hyperthyroidism or ophthalmopathy (not recorded which).

There are a few counts of this clonotype. This rearrangement joins TRBV10-3 to TRBJ1-5, with D possibly TRBD1 on 5 matching bases. The V end lost 6 bases, the J end lost 3 bases, and 9 bases lay between the germline ends. Per the germline V gene, CDR1 is ENHRY and CDR2 is SYGVKD. CDR3 length: 13 amino acids. CDR3 DNA sequence: TGTGCCATCAGCGGGACCCCCAATCAGCCCCAGCATTTT. It yields the protein CAISGTPNQPQHF.

This rearrangement joins TRBV7-2 to TRBJ2-5; TRBD2 agrees at 8 bases. Near its end, the DNA agrees better with TRBJ2-7, so the J call may be wrong. The CDR3 is 13 amino acids. The germline V gene encodes CDR1 SGHTA and CDR2 FQGNSA. The CDR3 DNA follows: TGTGCCAGCGGCGGGAGGAGCTCCTACGAGCAGTACTTC. Translating gives CASGGRSSYEQYF.

With regard to this clonotype: A junction boundary mismatches the germline segment, possibly from a read error. This sequence joins TRBV10-2 and TRBJ2-7; tentatively, D is TRBD2 (6 bases). The CDR3 length is 13 residues. In germline, CDR1 is WSHSY, CDR2 SAAADI. This CDR3 reads CASGAREWSEQYF. CDR3 nucleotide sequence: TGTGCCAGTGGCGCGCGGGAATGGAGCGAGCAGTACTTC.

This clonotype came up a few times. V is TRBV7-9 and J is TRBJ2-5; D is unresolved. V lost 8 bases to trimming and J lost 2 bases, with 12 bases between them. CDR3 length: 13 residues. The germline V gene has CDR1 SEHNR and CDR2 FQNEAQ (reference sequence). This CDR3 is CASQTEYQETQYF. The CDR3 nucleotides read TGTGCCAGCCAGACGGAGTATCAAGAGACCCAGTACTTC.

The J gene is TRBJ1-2, the V gene TRBV19; D call uncertain. The CDR3 totals 14 residues. Germline V CDR1 and CDR2: LNHDA, SQIVND (reference sequence). Trimming left V 4 bases short and J 3 bases short, with 12 bases between. This chain's CDR3 is CASSRGGTDYGYTF. The CDR3 region has the DNA TGTGCCAGTAGTAGGGGAGGCACCGACTATGGCTACACCTTC.

The chain combines TRBV15 with TRBJ2-7; possible D gene TRBD2, 5 bases. Germline V gives CDR1 LNHNV, CDR2 YYDKDF (reference sequence). The CDR3 totals 14 residues. V was shortened by 1 base and J by 0 bases, with 7 bases between the two germline ends. The CDR3 sequence is CATSRGETSYEQYF. The CDR3 DNA follows: TGTGCCACCAGCAGAGGGGAGACCTCCTACGAGCAGTACTTC.

This chain connects TRBV27 to TRBJ2-7, with 7 bases lining up with TRBD2. The trim removed 8 bases at V and 0 bases at J, leaving 10 bases unmatched. Germline-derived CDR1 and CDR2 are MNHEY and SMNVEV (reference sequence). The CDR3 is made up of 15 amino acids. CDR3 region: CASGKSGGGSYEQYF. For the CDR3, the DNA is TGTGCCAGCGGGAAAAGCGGCGGGGGCTCCTACGAGCAGTACTTC.

For this clonotype: The junction does not match germline at one end; this may be a read error. V and J are TRBV12-3 or TRBV12-4 and TRBJ2-2; TRBD2 agrees at 7 bases. The CDR3 totals 15 residues. DNA of the CDR3: TGTGCCAGCAGTTTTTCCGGGAGGTACACCGGGGAGCTGTCTTGG. Protein sequence: CASSFSGRYTGELSW.

The V call is TRBV7-8, the J call TRBJ2-2; D possibly uses TRBD1 or TRBD2 (6 bases each). Germline assignment: CDR1 SGHVS and CDR2 FQNEAQ. Trimming cost V 6 bases and J 5 bases, with 19 bases left between them. The CDR3 consists of 16 residues. In DNA form, the CDR3 reads TGTGCCAGCAGTTACTCGGGACAACGGGAGACCGGGGAGCTGTTTTTT. It specifies CASSYSGQRETGELFF. The full variable domain, with the rest looked up from reference TRBV7-8 and TRBJ2-2, is GAGVSQSPRYKVAKRGQDVALRCDPISGHVSLFWYQQALGQGPEFLTYFQNEAQLDKSGLPSDRFFAERPEGSVSTLKIQRTQQEDSAVYLCASSYSGQRETGELFFGEGSRLTVL.

Regarding this clonotype: This may be a read error: a much more frequent sequence differs by one nucleotide. V usage is TRBV4-1 and J usage is TRBJ2-5; D is uncertain. The CDR3 consists of 15 residues. Germline values: CDR1 MGHRA, CDR2 YSYEKL. For the CDR3, the DNA is TGCGCCAGCAGCCAAGATGGGATGTACCAAGAGGCCCAGTACTTC. Translated: CASSQDGMYQEAQYF.

This clonotype was detected a few times. The chain uses TRBV30 and TRBJ1-2, with 11 nucleotides matching TRBD1. Germline values: CDR1 GTSNPN, CDR2 SVGIG (reference sequence). The CDR3 length is 14 residues. The trim removed 5 bases at V and 4 bases at J, leaving 6 bases unmatched. In DNA form, the CDR3 reads TGTGCCTGGTTTCGGGACAGGGGGAGCTATGGCTACACCTTC. Translating gives CAWFRDRGSYGYTF.

The V gene is TRBV7-2, the J gene TRBJ2-5, with 10 bases that match TRBD1. After removal of 1 base from V and 5 bases from J, the junction contained 4 bases not matched to a gene. Germline assignment: CDR1 SGHTA and CDR2 FQGNSA. The length of the CDR3 is 15 residues. The CDR3 loop is CASSLGGQGRETQYF. The CDR3 DNA reads as TGTGCCAGCAGCTTAGGGGGACAGGGGAGGGAGACCCAGTACTTC.